Below are 16 T cell receptor beta chains sequenced from a single sample in a study of T-cell memory formation after mild COVID-19. Each CDR3 protein is one row after TCRdb ran MiXCR on the 5' RACE reads. The sample shows around 140,000 distinct CDR3 sequences, less than 20% of them seen only once. The material sequenced was PBMCs or a T cell subset sorted from them (not recorded which). The source of these receptors is an adult woman who had mild COVID-19 (a few samples of this study predate the infection). Cell type and time point are not known.

A few counts support this clonotype. The J gene is TRBJ2-7, the V gene TRBV6-1; D is unresolved. The CDR3 runs 15 residues. Per the germline V gene, CDR1 is MNHNS and CDR2 is SASEGT. Trimming shortened V by 5 bases and J by 0 bases, and 14 bases separated the two germline ends. Here the CDR3 reads CASSQRTDGSYEQYF. CDR3 sequence (DNA): TGTGCCAGCAGTCAACGGACCGACGGCTCCTACGAGCAGTACTTC.

This chain connects TRBV4-2 to TRBJ1-6; 8 bases map to TRBD1. The germline CDR1 and CDR2 sequences are LGHNA and YNFKEQ. Germline trimming cut 3 bases from V and 6 bases from J; bases unmatched to any gene: 4. This CDR3 contains 15 residues. DNA of the CDR3: TGTGCCAGCAGCCAGGGACAGGTCCTTAATTCACCCCTCCACTTT. Its protein is CASSQGQVLNSPLHF.

This clonotype has more than one count but fewer than ten. The rearrangement joins TRBV9 to TRBJ2-7; D not resolved. Germline V gene lookup returns CDR1 SGDLS and CDR2 YYNGEE. The CDR3 spans 12 residues. Trimming stripped 0 bases from V and 4 bases from J, with 5 bases between. The chain's CDR3 is CASSVEGYEQYF. The CDR3 DNA reads TGTGCCAGCAGCGTAGAGGGTTACGAGCAGTACTTC.

The chain is built from TRBV4-2 and TRBJ2-1; the match to TRBD2 covers 8 bases. V gave up 3 bases and J gave up 5 bases; unmatched junction bases: 3. The CDR3 has 14 amino acids. Germline loops: CDR1 LGHNA, CDR2 YNFKEQ. The CDR3 loop is CASSQSGRDNEQFF. The CDR3 DNA reads TGTGCCAGCAGCCAGTCCGGGAGGGACAATGAGCAGTTCTTC.

The chain links TRBV7-2 to TRBJ2-1; TRBD2 matches at 7 bases. This CDR3 contains 14 residues. Germline assignment: CDR1 SGHTA and CDR2 FQGNSA. Trimming at V came to 2 bases and at J to 6 bases, leaving 4 bases not matched to a gene. For the CDR3, the DNA is TGTGCCAGCAGCTTAAGCCCGGGGGGCAATGAGCAGTTCTTC. Translated: CASSLSPGGNEQFF.

Only a few counts were recorded for this clonotype. This chain links TRBV4-2 with TRBJ2-7; D unclear. This CDR3 is built from 16 residues. The germline V and J ends were trimmed by 0 bases and 2 bases, with 14 bases remaining between them. CDR1 and CDR2 from the germline V gene are LGHNA and YNFKEQ. CDR3: CASSQDPLTITYEQYF. The CDR3 DNA follows: TGTGCCAGCAGCCAAGATCCTTTGACGATTACCTACGAGCAGTACTTC.

This clonotype turned up a few times. The chain joins TRBV6-1 to TRBJ2-1; possibly TRBD1 or TRBD2 for D (5 bases each). The CDR3 contains 14 residues. Germline values: CDR1 MNHNS, CDR2 SASEGT. The V gene lost 8 bases and the J gene lost 4 bases, with 15 bases spanning the gap. The CDR3, as DNA: TGTGCCAGCGTACCCGGGACGGAATACAATGAGCAGTTCTTC. It yields the protein CASVPGTEYNEQFF.

This clonotype was found a few times. The J gene is TRBJ2-7, the V gene TRBV9; TRBD1 aligns across 7 bases. CDR3 length equals 14 residues. The ends lost 0 bases at V and 3 bases at J; junction bases unmatched: 3. CDR1 is SGDLS, CDR2 YYNGEE, per germline. The CDR3 nucleotides are TGTGCCAGCAGCGTAGGACAGGGACACTACGAGCAGTACTTC. Protein: CASSVGQGHYEQYF.

A remark on this clonotype: The junction does not match germline at one end; this may be a read error. The V call is TRBV12-3 or TRBV12-4, the J call TRBJ2-7, with D possibly being TRBD1 or TRBD2 (5 bases each). The length of the CDR3 is 12 residues. CDR3 protein: CASSPPWGSSIF. For the CDR3, the DNA is TGTGCCAGCAGTCCACCTTGGGGGAGCAGTATCTTC.

This clonotype was counted a few times. This chain uses TRBV7-9 with TRBJ1-4; D might be TRBD1 (5 bases). The germline gives CDR1 SEHNR, CDR2 FQNEAQ (reference sequence). The CDR3 runs 14 residues. Deletions cut 3 bases from V and 7 bases from J, with 12 bases between. CDR3 DNA: TGTGCCAGCAGCTTGCGAGTGGGGGGTGAAAAACTGTTTTTT. Translation: CASSLRVGGEKLFF.

The chain couples TRBV5-1 to TRBJ2-2; 11 bases align to TRBD2. The CDR3 runs 16 residues. J was trimmed by 1 base and V by 5 bases; bases with no gene match: 4. Germline lookup yields CDR1 SGHRS and CDR2 YFSETQ. This CDR3 is CASSPSGGLNTGELFF. The CDR3 DNA is TGCGCCAGCAGTCCTAGCGGGGGGCTGAACACCGGGGAGCTGTTTTTT.

In its sample, this clonotype was seen a few times. CDR3 protein: CASSLRPSPNTEAFF. CDR3 DNA sequence: TGTGCCAGCAGTTTACGGCCTTCCCCGAACACTGAAGCTTTCTTT. This chain connects TRBV12-3 or TRBV12-4 to TRBJ1-1, with no clear D. Trimming removed 2 bases from V and 1 base from J, with 11 bases in between. The CDR3 is made up of 15 amino acids.

This clonotype was picked up a small number of times. This chain joins TRBV20-1 and TRBJ1-1; D remains ambiguous. The germline CDR1 and CDR2 sequences are DFQATT and SNEGSKA (reference sequence). The CDR3 loop spans 13 amino acids. V lost 0 bases, J lost 4 bases, and 9 bases lay in between. The DNA of the CDR3 is TGCAGTGCTAGAGATCTCATGGCCACTGAAGCTTTCTTT. Translated: CSARDLMATEAFF.

V is TRBV20-1 and J is TRBJ2-2, with 8 positions matching TRBD2. The CDR3 has 16 residues. V shed 4 bases, J shed 0 bases, and the junction held 7 bases outside the gene matches. The V gene's germline CDR1 is DFQATT and CDR2 SNEGSKA (reference sequence). The DNA for the CDR3 is TGCAGTGCTAAAGAAGCGGGGGCCTCGAACACCGGGGAGCTGTTTTTT. Amino acids: CSAKEAGASNTGELFF.

In this sample, this clonotype turned up a few times. The rearrangement joins TRBV12-3 or TRBV12-4 to TRBJ2-1, with a possible D match to TRBD2 (6 bases). V lost 9 bases and J 9 bases, leaving 24 bases between the germline ends. This CDR3 has 15 amino acids. The CDR3, as DNA: TGTGCCAGTAGAACGGGGCGGGGTAAGGAGTCTGAGCAGTTCTTC. The encoded protein is CASRTGRGKESEQFF.

The V call is TRBV12-3 or TRBV12-4, the J call TRBJ2-3; 8 bases align to TRBD1. This CDR3 comprises 14 residues. Trimming at V came to 3 bases and at J to 6 bases, leaving 5 bases not matched to a gene. In DNA form, the CDR3 reads TGTGCCAGCAGTTTCGACAGGGGAAGCGATACGCAGTATTTT. This codes for CASSFDRGSDTQYF.